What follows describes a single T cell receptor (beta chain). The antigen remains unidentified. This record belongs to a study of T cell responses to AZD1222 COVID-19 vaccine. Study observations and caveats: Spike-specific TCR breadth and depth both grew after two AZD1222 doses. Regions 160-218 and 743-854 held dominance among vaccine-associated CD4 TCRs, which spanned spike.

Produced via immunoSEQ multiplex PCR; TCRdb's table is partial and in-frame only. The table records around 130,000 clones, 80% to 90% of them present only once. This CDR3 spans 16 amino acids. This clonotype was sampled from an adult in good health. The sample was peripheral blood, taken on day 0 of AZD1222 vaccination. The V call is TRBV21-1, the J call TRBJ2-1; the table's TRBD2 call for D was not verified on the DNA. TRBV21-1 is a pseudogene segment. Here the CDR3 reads CASSKCEGGSYNEQFF. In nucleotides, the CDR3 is TGTGCCAGCAGCAAATGCGAGGGGGGGTCCTACAATGAGCAGTTCTTC.